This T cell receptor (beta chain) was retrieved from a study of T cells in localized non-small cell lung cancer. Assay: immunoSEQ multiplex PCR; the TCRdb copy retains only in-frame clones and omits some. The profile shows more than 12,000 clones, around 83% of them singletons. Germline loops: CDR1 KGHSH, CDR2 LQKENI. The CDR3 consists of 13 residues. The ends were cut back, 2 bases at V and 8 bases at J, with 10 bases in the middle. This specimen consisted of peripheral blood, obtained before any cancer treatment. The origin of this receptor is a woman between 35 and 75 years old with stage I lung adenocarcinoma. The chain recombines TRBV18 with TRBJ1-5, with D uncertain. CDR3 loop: CASSPSGSEPQHF. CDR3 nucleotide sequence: TGTGCCAGCTCACCATCTGGTAGCGAGCCCCAGCATTTT.